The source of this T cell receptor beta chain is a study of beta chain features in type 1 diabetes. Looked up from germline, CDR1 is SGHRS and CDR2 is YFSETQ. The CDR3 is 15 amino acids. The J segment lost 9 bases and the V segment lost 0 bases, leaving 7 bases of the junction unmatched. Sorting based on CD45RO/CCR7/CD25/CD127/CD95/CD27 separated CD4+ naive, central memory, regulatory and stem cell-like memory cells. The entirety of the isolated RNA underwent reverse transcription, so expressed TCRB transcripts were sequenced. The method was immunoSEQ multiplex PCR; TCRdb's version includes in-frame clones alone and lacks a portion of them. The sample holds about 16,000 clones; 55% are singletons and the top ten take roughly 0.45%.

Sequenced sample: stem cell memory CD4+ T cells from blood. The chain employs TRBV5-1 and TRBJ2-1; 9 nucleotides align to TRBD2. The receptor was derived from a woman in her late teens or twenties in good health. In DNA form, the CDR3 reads TGCGCCAGCAGCTTGGCCGCGGGAGGGCCAGGTGAGCAGTTCTTC. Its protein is CASSLAAGGPGEQFF.